This T cell receptor (beta chain) was identified during a study of beta chain features in type 1 diabetes. Sorted cells reached over 98% purity in every population. Turning to this clone: Its target is unknown.

Expressed TCRB transcripts were sequenced, since all the RNA that had been isolated was reverse transcribed. Some clones are missing from TCRdb's copy, which holds only in-frame ones; the method was immunoSEQ multiplex PCR. The sample records about 240,000 clones, 25% to 30% being singletons. Study-wide findings and caveats: Any HLA effect on TCRB rearrangement was left unresolved by small sub-analyses.

The CDR3 spans 17 residues. The germline V and J ends were trimmed by 0 bases and 2 bases, with 15 bases remaining between them. Germline V gene data show CDR1 as SGDLS and CDR2 as YYNGEE. This sequence was found in a man aged 25-45 years in good health. The V call is TRBV9, the J call TRBJ2-1; D perhaps matches TRBD2 (5 bases). Material for sequencing was central memory CD4+ T cells from blood. CDR3 nucleotide sequence: TGTGCCAGCAGCGTAGGACTAACGGGAACGACCTACAATGAGCAGTTCTTC. Translated: CASSVGLTGTTYNEQFF.